The rows below give T cell receptor beta chains drawn from one sample of a study of human T cells and chemical hapten exposure. Using its own MiXCR run on the RACE reads, TCRdb lists one record per CDR3 protein. The sample holds 300,000 to 400,000 distinct CDR3 sequences, approximately 6.9% seen once. This specimen was whole blood, taken in connection with sensitization to the hapten diphenylcyclopropenone (DPC). These receptors came from a young woman with alopecia areata. Some clones in this sample may be carry-over from other donors' samples. Both conserved end residues are part of each CDR3. A D gene is named only where the DNA matches it firmly. Not all rows give a size; the values are once, few, many and, for expanded clones, a class.

J gene,D gene,clone size,V gene,CDR3 DNA,CDR3 protein
TRBJ2-1,TRBD2,few,TRBV5-1,TGCGCCAGCAGCTTCCTAGCGGGGTCGTCCAATGAGCAGTTCTTC,CASSFLAGSSNEQFF
TRBJ2-7,TRBD1,few,TRBV7-9,TGTGCCAGCAGCCACGAACGGGACAGTTACTACGAGCAGTACTTC,CASSHERDSYYEQYF
TRBJ1-2,.,once,TRBV5-1,TGCGCCAGCAGCCCCGTAGGTTCAGCTAACTATGGCTACACCTTC,CASSPVGSANYGYTF
TRBJ2-3,TRBD1,many,TRBV29-1,TGCAGCGTTGAAGAGAACAGGGGTACAGATACGCAGTATTTT,CSVEENRGTDTQYF
TRBJ2-2,.,.,TRBV7-2,TGTGCCAGCAACCTTCCCCTGGTAGGGGCGGACACCGGGGAGCTGTTTTTT,CASNLPLVGADTGELFF
TRBJ1-2,.,few,TRBV7-9,TGTGCCAGCACCCCGGGGCAGGCCCATGGCTACACCTTC,CASTPGQAHGYTF
TRBJ1-3,.,few,TRBV7-9,TGTGCCAGCAGCTTTGGAAGGTTCGTCTCTGGAAACACCATATATTTT,CASSFGRFVSGNTIYF
TRBJ2-3,TRBD2,.,TRBV6-1,TGTGCCAGCAGTGAAAGCGGGGTTTCAGATACGCAGTATTTT,CASSESGVSDTQYF
TRBJ1-1,TRBD1,few,TRBV18,TGTGCCAGCTCACCACCCGGACAGGTTGAAGCTTTCTTT,CASSPPGQVEAFF
TRBJ2-5,TRBD1,.,TRBV19,TGTGCCAGTAGTAGGGACAGGGGACAGACCCAGTACTTC,CASSRDRGQTQYF
TRBJ1-6,.,.,TRBV3-1,TGTGCCAGCAGCCCACGGGAGGCCAGCAGAAATAATTCACCCCTCCACTTT,CASSPREASRNNSPLHF
TRBJ1-5,.,few,TRBV7-2,TGTGCCAGCAGCCCCGCTCTTAATCAGCCCCAGCATTTT,CASSPALNQPQHF
TRBJ2-7,TRBD2,.,TRBV3-1,TGTGCCAGCAGCCGATTTATACCCAGCGGGGGGGCGACCTACGAGCAGTACTTC,CASSRFIPSGGATYEQYF
TRBJ1-6,.,few,TRBV2,TGTGCCAGCAGTGAACGGAACTATTCACCCCTCCACTTT,CASSERNYSPLHF
TRBJ2-1,.,few,TRBV21-1,TGTGCCAGCAGCAAAGAGGGTTTGGGACTATACATAGACAATGAGCAGTTCTTC,CASSKEGLGLYIDNEQFF
TRBJ1-4,TRBD1,many,TRBV4-3,TGCGCCAGCAGCCAGTTCCGGGACAGGGATACGACTAATGAAAAACTGTTTTTT,CASSQFRDRDTTNEKLFF
TRBJ1-3,.,few,TRBV12-3/TRBV12-4,TGTGCCACGGGAGAACAGACCGGAAACACCATATATTTT,CATGEQTGNTIYF
TRBJ2-7,TRBD1,few,TRBV6-5,TGTGCCAGCAGTTACTCGATTCCCCTGTCAGGGGGCCACGAGCAGTACTTC,CASSYSIPLSGGHEQYF
TRBJ1-6,.,few,TRBV6-1,TGTGCCAGCAGGGGGACCTTAAGGAATTCACCCCTCCACTTT,CASRGTLRNSPLHF
TRBJ1-5,.,few,TRBV9,TGTGCCAGCAGCGCCGGATATAGCAATCAGCCCCAGCATTTT,CASSAGYSNQPQHF
TRBJ2-2,.,.,TRBV5-1,TGCGCCAGCAGCCCCCCCGGGGCGGGGCATGCCGGGGAGCTGTTTTTT,CASSPPGAGHAGELFF
TRBJ2-5,.,many,TRBV27,TGTGCCAGCAGTTTGCTGGTCACAGGAGGACCTCCAGAGACCCAGTACTTC,CASSLLVTGGPPETQYF
TRBJ2-1,TRBD2,.,TRBV4-2,TGTGCCAGCAGCCAAGATAGCGGGGGGGGTAATGAGCAGTTCTTC,CASSQDSGGGNEQFF
TRBJ1-5,.,medium-sized,TRBV4-3,TGCGCCAGCAGCCAAGAATGGGGAGGGGGAATAATGGGTCAGCCCCAGCATTTT,CASSQEWGGGIMGQPQHF
TRBJ2-7,TRBD1,many,TRBV18,TGTGCCAGCTCACCGACAGGGACAATCTACGAGCAGTACTTC,CASSPTGTIYEQYF
TRBJ2-7,.,few,TRBV9,TGTGCCAGCAGCCCGCGGGACCCTAGGGAGCAGTACTTC,CASSPRDPREQYF
TRBJ2-7,.,few,TRBV7-6,TGTGCCAGCAGCTTAGACGGATCGGGGAATTACGAGCAGTACTTC,CASSLDGSGNYEQYF
TRBJ1-2,TRBD1,few,TRBV5-6,TGTGCCAGCAGCTTGTGGCAGGGGGGCGCCTATAACTATGGCTACACCTTC,CASSLWQGGAYNYGYTF
TRBJ1-6,.,few,TRBV5-1,TGCGCCAGCAGCGGAATAGGGACCTTTGATTCACCCCTCCACTTT,CASSGIGTFDSPLHF
TRBJ1-1,.,many,TRBV6-6,TGTGCCAGCAGTGAGGGGCAAATGAACACTGAAGCTTTCTTT,CASSEGQMNTEAFF
TRBJ1-5,.,many,TRBV6-2/TRBV6-3,TGTGCCAGCAGTTACTACCAGGAGGCGGGTCAGCCCCAGCATTTT,CASSYYQEAGQPQHF
TRBJ1-3,.,many,TRBV28,TGTGCCAGCAGTTTGGGGTGGGACGGGGTCTCTGGAAACACCATATATTTT,CASSLGWDGVSGNTIYF
TRBJ1-2,TRBD1,few,TRBV9,TGTGCCAGCAGCGTCGGACAGGTCCATGGCTACACCTTC,CASSVGQVHGYTF
TRBJ2-1,TRBD2,many,TRBV20-1,TGCAGTGCTAGAGGCGGCCTAGCGGGGGACTACAATGAGCAGTTCTTC,CSARGGLAGDYNEQFF
TRBJ1-5,.,few,TRBV7-9,TGTGCCAGCAGCTCCTGGACAGGCAATCAGCCCCAGCATTTT,CASSSWTGNQPQHF
TRBJ2-3,TRBD2,many,TRBV2,TGTGCCAGCAACCGACTAGCGGGGGTAGGCACAGATACGCAGTATTTT,CASNRLAGVGTDTQYF
TRBJ2-7,.,.,TRBV14,TGTGCCAGCAGCCCCCTTCTGGGGCAGGGGGGGTACGAGCAGTACTTC,CASSPLLGQGGYEQYF
TRBJ2-2,.,few,TRBV5-1,TGCGCCAGCAGCTTGTTATCTAGTTCTCTACCCGGGGAGCTGTTTTTT,CASSLLSSSLPGELFF
TRBJ1-5,.,few,TRBV20-1,TGCAGTGCTAGACCCTTGGGAGGGAGTCAGCCCCAGCATTTT,CSARPLGGSQPQHF
TRBJ2-3,.,few,TRBV7-2,TGTGCCAGCAGCTTAGTTGGACTACTCACAGATACGCAGTATTTT,CASSLVGLLTDTQYF
TRBJ2-7,TRBD2,many,TRBV6-5,TGTGCCAGCACTCCGGGACTAGAAGCCTACGAGCAGTACTTC,CASTPGLEAYEQYF
TRBJ2-3,.,many,TRBV4-2,TGTGCCAGCAGCCAAGATTTAGGGGAATCAGATACGCAGTATTTT,CASSQDLGESDTQYF
TRBJ1-1,.,many,TRBV7-2,TGTGCCAGCAGACCAATGGACGCTGGGGGCACTGAAGCTTTCTTT,CASRPMDAGGTEAFF
TRBJ1-2,TRBD1,.,TRBV20-1,TGCAGTGCTAGAGTACGGACAGGAGATCCCTATGGCTACACCTTC,CSARVRTGDPYGYTF
TRBJ2-3,.,few,TRBV10-3,TGTGCCATCAGTGAGGGCCGGGACGAATATATTGATACGCAGTATTTT,CAISEGRDEYIDTQYF
TRBJ1-1,.,.,TRBV18,TGTGCCAGCTCACCACGCGAGGAGGGGAACACTGAAGCTTTCTTT,CASSPREEGNTEAFF
TRBJ2-7,.,.,TRBV6-5,TGTGCCAGCAGGAGACGGATGTCCTACGAGCAGTACTTC,CASRRRMSYEQYF
TRBJ2-6,.,.,TRBV6-5,TGTGCCAGCAGTCCACAGGGAGCGTCTGGGGCCAACGTCCTGACTTTC,CASSPQGASGANVLTF
TRBJ1-2,.,many,TRBV7-9,TGTGCCAGCAGCTTAGCGAAGGGCTACACCTTC,CASSLAKGYTF
TRBJ1-6,.,many,TRBV4-3,TGCGCCAGCAGCCAAGATCGGCAGGGAATCTCACCCCTCCACTTT,CASSQDRQGISPLHF
TRBJ1-1,TRBD1,.,TRBV7-2,TGTGCCAGCAGCTTATGGGGAGACAGGGGGAACACTGAAGCTTTCTTT,CASSLWGDRGNTEAFF
TRBJ2-1,TRBD2,.,TRBV5-1,TGCGCCAGCGCTGCCCCTCAGACTAGCGGGGGGGCCAGCCCTTACAATGAGCAGTTCTTC,CASAAPQTSGGASPYNEQFF
TRBJ1-1,.,few,TRBV11-2,TGTGCCAGCAGCTTTACCCAGAACACTGAAGCTTTCTTT,CASSFTQNTEAFF